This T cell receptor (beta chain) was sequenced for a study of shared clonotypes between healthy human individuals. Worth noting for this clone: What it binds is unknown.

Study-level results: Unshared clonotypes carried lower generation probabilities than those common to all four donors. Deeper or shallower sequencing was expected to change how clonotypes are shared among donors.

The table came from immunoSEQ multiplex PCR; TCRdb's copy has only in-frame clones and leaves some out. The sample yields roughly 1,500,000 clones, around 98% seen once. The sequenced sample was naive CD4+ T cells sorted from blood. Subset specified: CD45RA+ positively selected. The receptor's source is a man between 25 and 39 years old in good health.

CDR3 coding DNA: TGTGCCAGCAGTTTAGCTCCGATAACCCACAATGAGCAGTTCTTC. This encodes CASSLAPITHNEQFF. This sequence joins TRBV27 and TRBJ2-1; no firm D call. The V gene lost 2 bases and the J gene lost 5 bases, with 13 bases spanning the gap. Per germline, CDR1 MNHEY and CDR2 SMNVEV (reference sequence). The CDR3 length is 15 residues.